Sequencing of this T cell receptor (beta chain) was carried out in a study of regulatory T cells in long-lasting Graves disease (dated by TCRdb to about 2021). Concerning the study at large: To count as having persistent Graves' disease, a patient had to have received antithyroid drug treatment for over 5 years with TSH receptor autoantibodies remaining persistently positive. In the clinical cohort, patients with persistent Graves' disease had used antithyroid drugs for an average of about 10.3 years. Persistent Graves' disease patients were compared with newly diagnosed Graves' disease patients by peripheral blood TCR sequencing and RNA sequencing. TCR sequencing covered some 13 persistent and some 20 newly diagnosed Graves' disease patients, some 35 samples in total. The study took place in China and was registered as a clinical trial.

For CDR1 and CDR2, the germline V gene (reference sequence) lists SEHNR and FQNEAQ. At the junction V is shortened by 6 bases and J by 5 bases, with 11 bases in between. The CDR3 numbers 13 residues from cysteine through phenylalanine. Kept here is only the CDR3 DNA, which spans 39 bases and is read in frame from base 1. The protocol used for the library was multiplex PCR. Sequencing instrument: Illumina HiSeq 4000. CDR3 regions were amplified by Arm-PCR with iRepertoire HTBI primers to construct TCR beta libraries. Before sequencing, the PCR products underwent gel purification. From the authors' description of their analysis: Gene usage analysis of CDR3 amino acid clonotypes relied on the 60 to 65 TRBV and fewer than 15 TRBJ segments identified across samples. COPE and FqMerger were used to merge the filtered high-quality paired reads into contigs. BLAST was used to align contigs to the IMGT TRBV, TRBD and TRBJ reference genes, and CDR3 was defined following IMGT. Any clonotype with a frequency above 0.1% was classified as a highly expanded clone. Shannon entropy served as the measure of repertoire diversity, while the Gini coefficient captured V-J evenness. A clonotype was considered public if more than one individual shared it. Clones were called with MiXCR by TCRdb after fastp trimmed the public reads at Q25, and only in-frame beta chains were retained. Identical CDR3 protein sequences are pooled into one entry, listed with their most common genes and DNA. The V and J calls here are based on TCRdb, not the publication. This sample holds roughly 360,000 distinct CDR3 sequences; about 23% were observed only once. The top ten clones comprise around 30% of the sample.

The meaning of the sample's time point label: persistent/refractory GD, antithyroid drugs over 5 years with positive TRAb. For both TCR sequencing and RNA sequencing, RNA was extracted from PBMCs in TRIzol. The diagnosis of Graves' disease followed American Thyroid Association guidelines. Patients were recruited from an endocrinology department in Xi'an, China. From each patient, approximately 10 milliliters of peripheral blood was collected into an EDTA anticoagulant tube. Ficoll Paque Plus density gradient separation was used to isolate PBMCs, and no further T cell sorting was done. An Agilent 2100 Bioanalyzer and agarose gel were used to assess RNA quality, and a NanoDrop 2000 was used to measure RNA concentration. This clonotype came up a few times. Its antigen remains unidentified. Within one base of it there is no much larger clone, and no base qualities were kept. The full study reports these points: Preferential use of TRBV28, TRBJ1-2 and TRBJ2-5 was observed in persistent disease, whereas TRBV20-1 and TRBJ2-1 were favored in newly diagnosed disease. Patients with persistent disease shared more public clonotypes (approximately 2,500) than newly diagnosed patients did (approximately 1,000). As a limitation, the authors acknowledged that the small sample size may reduce accuracy. Only the TCR beta chain was sequenced and analyzed. The study examined only peripheral blood because the primary lesion, thyroid tissue, could not be accessed. Compared with newly diagnosed patients, persistent Graves' disease patients had lower TCR Shannon entropy and fewer highly expanded clones, which suggests clonal expansion.

Sequenced material: peripheral blood mononuclear cells (PBMCs), taken when the disease was refractory, from a patient treated with antithyroid drugs. Recombination linked TRBV7-9 to TRBJ1-5; TRBD1 is perhaps the D gene, given 6 matching bases. The sequence was obtained from a woman in her 40s with Graves disease. Donor details come from another sample of the same person, matched by shared clones. The DNA reads TGTGCCAGCAGTGGACAGAGGGATCAGCCCCAGCATTTT. This translates into CASSGQRDQPQHF.